The next 9 T cell receptor beta chains were all read from a single sample in a study of spatial heterogeneity in lung cancer. TCRdb re-analysed the 5' RACE reads in MiXCR, keeping a single row per CDR3 protein. The table lists about 56,000 distinct CDR3 sequences, around 8.4% of them singletons. The time point was: sample taken at primary tumor resection. From tumor, nontumor lung or frozen PBMC, whole RNA was taken unsorted for sequencing. This sample comprised PBMCs, obtained at surgery. All receptors derive from a female donor with early-stage non-small cell lung cancer.

The V call is TRBV3-1, the J call TRBJ1-1; D remains ambiguous. Per the germline V gene, CDR1 is LGHDT and CDR2 is YNNKEL (reference sequence). V lost 8 bases, J lost 0 bases, and 16 bases lay in between. This CDR3 is built from 15 residues. Here the CDR3 DNA reads TGTGCCAGCCGGAGTATTAATAACATGAACACTGAAGCTTTCTTT. Translated: CASRSINNMNTEAFF.

The V and J genes are TRBV5-1 and TRBJ2-4; weak D call: TRBD2 (5 bases). Germline values: CDR1 SGHRS, CDR2 YFSETQ. The CDR3 is made up of 14 amino acids. Trimming stripped 5 bases from V and 2 bases from J, with 11 bases between. CDR3 nucleotides: TGCGCCAGCAGAGAGGGTGAATCCAAAAACATTCAGTACTTC. This translates into CASREGESKNIQYF.

This clonotype was found a few times. The chain couples TRBV24-1 to TRBJ2-2; 8 bases fit TRBD2. The CDR3 is 17 residues long. The germline V gene has CDR1 KGHDR and CDR2 SFDVKD. Trimming took 1 base from V and 3 from J; bases not matched to a gene: 6. This CDR3 reads CATSDLAGDPYTGELFF. The CDR3 nucleotides are TGTGCCACCAGTGATTTAGCGGGAGACCCCTACACCGGGGAGCTGTTTTTT.

The rearrangement uses TRBV9 and TRBJ2-6, with D uncertain. The CDR3 contains 13 residues. The V end was cut by 7 bases, the J end by 1 base, with 6 bases between. CDR1 and CDR2 from the germline V gene are SGDLS and YYNGEE. The CDR3 nucleotides are TGTGCCAGCTGGAATTCTGGGGCCAACGTCCTGACTTTC. It translates to CASWNSGANVLTF.

J is TRBJ2-5 and V is TRBV7-2; 10 nucleotides line up with TRBD1. The CDR3 is made up of 16 amino acids. V lost 5 bases and J lost 5; bases outside the gene matches: 11. CDR1 is SGHTA, CDR2 FQGNSA, per germline. CDR3 DNA sequence: TGTGCCAGCAGCCCTAGTGGGGGACAGGGGTGGGAGACCCAGTACTTC. Its protein product is CASSPSGGQGWETQYF.

This clonotype appeared many times. The chain couples TRBV10-3 to TRBJ1-1, with D unclear. The V end was cut by 5 bases, the J end by 4 bases, with 11 bases between. Germline CDR1 is ENHRY and CDR2 is SYGVKD. There are 13 residues in the CDR3. The CDR3: CAISSSSGTEAFF. CDR3 in DNA: TGTGCCATCAGTTCCTCCTCGGGCACTGAAGCTTTCTTT.

V is TRBV11-1 and J is TRBJ1-6, with D possibly being TRBD1 (5 bases). The V gene's germline CDR1 is SGHAT and CDR2 FQDESV (reference sequence). The CDR3 has 15 residues. Trimming removed 6 bases from V and 7 bases from J, with 16 bases in between. The CDR3 DNA reads TGTGCCAGCAGGATCCAGGGAAATAGAAATTCACCCCTCCACTTT. The encoded protein is CASRIQGNRNSPLHF.

This clonotype appeared many times. The gene calls are TRBV29-1 and TRBJ2-1; TRBD1 or TRBD2 may be the D gene (5 bases each). Trimming took off 2 bases at V and 6 bases at J, with 14 bases between the two ends. Germline V lookup: CDR1 SQVTM, CDR2 ANQGSEA. The CDR3 is 14 amino acids. CDR3 DNA: TGCAGCGTTGAAAGGGACGGGACCATCAATGAGCAGTTCTTC. It encodes CSVERDGTINEQFF.

This clonotype was observed a handful of times. The chain links TRBV10-3 to TRBJ2-5; the D is unclear. This CDR3 is 14 amino acids long. Germline CDR1 is ENHRY and CDR2 is SYGVKD. Trimming left V 0 bases short and J 5 bases short, with 10 bases between. This chain's CDR3 is CAISESAGGETQYF. Here the CDR3 DNA reads TGTGCCATCAGTGAGTCGGCAGGTGGGGAGACCCAGTACTTC.